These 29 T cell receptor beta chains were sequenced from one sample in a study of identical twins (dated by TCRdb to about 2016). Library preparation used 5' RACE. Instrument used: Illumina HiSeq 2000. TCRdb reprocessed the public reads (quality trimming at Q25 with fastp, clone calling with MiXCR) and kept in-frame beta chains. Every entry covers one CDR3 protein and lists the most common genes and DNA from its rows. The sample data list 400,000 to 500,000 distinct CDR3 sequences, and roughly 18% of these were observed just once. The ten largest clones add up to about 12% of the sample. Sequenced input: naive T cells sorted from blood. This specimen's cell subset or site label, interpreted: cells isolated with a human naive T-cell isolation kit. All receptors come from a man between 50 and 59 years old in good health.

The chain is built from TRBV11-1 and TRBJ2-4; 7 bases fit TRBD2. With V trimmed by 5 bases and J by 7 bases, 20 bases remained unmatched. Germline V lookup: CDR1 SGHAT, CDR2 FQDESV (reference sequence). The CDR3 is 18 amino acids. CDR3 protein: CASSPLREGQYRSNIQYF. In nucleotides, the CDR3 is TGTGCCAGCAGCCCCCTGAGGGAGGGCCAATACAGGTCTAACATTCAGTACTTC. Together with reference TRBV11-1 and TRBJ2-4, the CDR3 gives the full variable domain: EAEVAQSPRYKITEKSQAVAFWCDPISGHATLYWYRQILGQGPELLVQFQDESVVDDSQLPKDRFSAERLKGVDSTLKIQPAELGDSAMYLCASSPLREGQYRSNIQYFGAGTRLSVL.

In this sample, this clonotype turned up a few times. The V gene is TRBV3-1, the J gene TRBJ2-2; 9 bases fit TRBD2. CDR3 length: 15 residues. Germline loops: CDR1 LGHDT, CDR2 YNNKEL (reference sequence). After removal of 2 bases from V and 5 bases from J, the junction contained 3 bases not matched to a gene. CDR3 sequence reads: CASSQISGSTGELFF. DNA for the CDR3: TGTGCCAGCAGCCAAATTAGCGGGAGTACCGGGGAGCTGTTTTTT.

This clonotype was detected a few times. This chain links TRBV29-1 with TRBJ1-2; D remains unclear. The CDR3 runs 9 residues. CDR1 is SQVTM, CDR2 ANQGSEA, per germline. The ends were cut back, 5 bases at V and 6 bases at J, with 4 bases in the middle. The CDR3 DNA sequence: TGCAGCGTTCTCGATGGCTACACCTTC. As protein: CSVLDGYTF.

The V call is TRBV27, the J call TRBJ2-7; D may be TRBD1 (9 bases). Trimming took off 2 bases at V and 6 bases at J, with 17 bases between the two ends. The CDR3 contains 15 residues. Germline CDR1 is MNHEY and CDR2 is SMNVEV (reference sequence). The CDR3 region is CASSLSSGTGSEQYF. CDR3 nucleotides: TGTGCCAGCAGTTTAAGTAGCGGGACAGGGAGCGAGCAGTACTTC.

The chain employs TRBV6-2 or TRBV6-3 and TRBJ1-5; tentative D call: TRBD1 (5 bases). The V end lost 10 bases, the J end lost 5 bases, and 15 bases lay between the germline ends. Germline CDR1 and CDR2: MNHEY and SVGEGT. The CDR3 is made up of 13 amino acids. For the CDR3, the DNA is TGTGCCACCCGAGACAGTATTGATCAGCCCCAGCATTTT. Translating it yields CATRDSIDQPQHF.

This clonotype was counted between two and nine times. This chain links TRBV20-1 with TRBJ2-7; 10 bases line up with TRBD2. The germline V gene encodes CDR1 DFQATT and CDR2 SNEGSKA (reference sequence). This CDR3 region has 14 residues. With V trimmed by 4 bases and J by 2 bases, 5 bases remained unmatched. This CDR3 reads CSATPLAGAYEQYF. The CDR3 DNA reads TGCAGTGCTACCCCCCTAGCGGGAGCCTACGAGCAGTACTTC.

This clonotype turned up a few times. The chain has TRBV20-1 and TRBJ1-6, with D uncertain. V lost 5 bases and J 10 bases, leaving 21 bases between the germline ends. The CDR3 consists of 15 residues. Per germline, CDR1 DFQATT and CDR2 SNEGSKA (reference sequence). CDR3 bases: TGCAGTGCTCGGTACAGCTATGGATCAGGATCACCCCTCCACTTT. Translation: CSARYSYGSGSPLHF.

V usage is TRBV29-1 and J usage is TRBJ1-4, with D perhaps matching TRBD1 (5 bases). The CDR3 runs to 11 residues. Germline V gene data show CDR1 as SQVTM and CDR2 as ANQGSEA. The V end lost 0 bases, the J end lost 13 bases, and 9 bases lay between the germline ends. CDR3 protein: CSVEDLGGLFF. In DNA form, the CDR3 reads TGCAGCGTTGAAGATCTCGGGGGACTGTTTTTT.

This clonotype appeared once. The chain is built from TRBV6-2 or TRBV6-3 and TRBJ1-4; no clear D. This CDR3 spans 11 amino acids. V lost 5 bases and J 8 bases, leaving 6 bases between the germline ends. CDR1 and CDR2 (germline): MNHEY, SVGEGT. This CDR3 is CASSRKEKLFF. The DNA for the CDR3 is TGTGCCAGCAGTCGGAAAGAAAAACTGTTTTTT.

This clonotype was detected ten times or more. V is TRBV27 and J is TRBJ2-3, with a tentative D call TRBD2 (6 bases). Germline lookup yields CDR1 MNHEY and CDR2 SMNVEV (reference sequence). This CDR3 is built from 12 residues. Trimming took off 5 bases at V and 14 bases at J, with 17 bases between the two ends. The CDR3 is CASSLSGGRRYF. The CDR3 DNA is TGTGCCAGCAGTCTTAGCGGCGGAAGGAGGTATTTT.

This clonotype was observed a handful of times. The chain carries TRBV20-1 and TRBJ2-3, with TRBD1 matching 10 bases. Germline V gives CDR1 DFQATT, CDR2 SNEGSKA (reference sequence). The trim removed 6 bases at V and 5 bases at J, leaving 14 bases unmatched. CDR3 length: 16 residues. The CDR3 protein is CSATTRDRGLKDTQYF. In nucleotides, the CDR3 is TGCAGTGCAACCACCCGCGACAGGGGGCTTAAAGATACGCAGTATTTT.

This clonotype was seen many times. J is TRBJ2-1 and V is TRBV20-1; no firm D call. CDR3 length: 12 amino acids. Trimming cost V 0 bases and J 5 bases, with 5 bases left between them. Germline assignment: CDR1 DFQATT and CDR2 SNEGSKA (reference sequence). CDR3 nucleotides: TGCAGTGCTAGAGACCCCAACAATGAGCAGTTCTTC. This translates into CSARDPNNEQFF.

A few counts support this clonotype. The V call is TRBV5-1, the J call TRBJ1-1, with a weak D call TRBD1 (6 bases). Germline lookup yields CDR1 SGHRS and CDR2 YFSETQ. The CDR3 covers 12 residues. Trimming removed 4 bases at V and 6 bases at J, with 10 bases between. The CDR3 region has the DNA TGCGCCAGCAGCCTGGACAGCTCTGAAGCTTTCTTT. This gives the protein CASSLDSSEAFF.

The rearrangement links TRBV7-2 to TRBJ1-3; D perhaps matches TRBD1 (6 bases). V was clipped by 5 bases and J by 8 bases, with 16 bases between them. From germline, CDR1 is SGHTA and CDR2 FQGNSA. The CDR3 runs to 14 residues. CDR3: CASSQQGARDTIYF. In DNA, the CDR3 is TGTGCCAGCAGCCAACAGGGCGCGCGGGACACCATATATTTT.

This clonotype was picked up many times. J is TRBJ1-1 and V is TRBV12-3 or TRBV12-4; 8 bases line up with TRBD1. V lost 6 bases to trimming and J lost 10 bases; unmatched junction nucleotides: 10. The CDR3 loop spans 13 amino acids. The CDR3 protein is CASSPTGDLVAFF. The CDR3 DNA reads TGTGCCAGCAGCCCGACAGGGGACCTTGTAGCTTTCTTT.

This chain's CDR3 is CASESGQGISNYGYTF. The CDR3 nucleotides read TGCGCCAGCGAATCGGGACAGGGGATATCTAACTATGGCTACACCTTC. The chain carries TRBV4-1 and TRBJ1-2; 10 bases agree with TRBD1. The CDR3 loop spans 16 amino acids. Germline CDR1 and CDR2: MGHRA and YSYEKL. V was pared by 8 bases and J by 0 bases, with 9 bases of the junction left unmatched.

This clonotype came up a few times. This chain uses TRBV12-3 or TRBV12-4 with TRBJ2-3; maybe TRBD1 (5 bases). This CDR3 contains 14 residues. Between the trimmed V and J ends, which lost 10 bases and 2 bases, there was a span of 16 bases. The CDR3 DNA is TGTGCCACTAACCGACAGCCCAACACAGATACGCAGTATTTT. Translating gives CATNRQPNTDTQYF.

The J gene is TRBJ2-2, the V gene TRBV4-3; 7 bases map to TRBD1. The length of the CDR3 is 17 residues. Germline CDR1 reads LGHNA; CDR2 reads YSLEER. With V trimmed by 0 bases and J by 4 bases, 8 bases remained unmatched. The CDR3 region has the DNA TGCGCCAGCAGCCAAGAAGTTCAGGGGGTTCGCACCGGGGAGCTGTTTTTT. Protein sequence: CASSQEVQGVRTGELFF.

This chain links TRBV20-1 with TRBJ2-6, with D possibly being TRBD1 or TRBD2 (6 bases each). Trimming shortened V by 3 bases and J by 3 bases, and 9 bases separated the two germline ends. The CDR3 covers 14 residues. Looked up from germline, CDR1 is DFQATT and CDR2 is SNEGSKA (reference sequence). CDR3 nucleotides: TGCAGTGCTAGGGGGGGCGGTGGGGCCAACGTCCTGACTTTC. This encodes CSARGGGGANVLTF.

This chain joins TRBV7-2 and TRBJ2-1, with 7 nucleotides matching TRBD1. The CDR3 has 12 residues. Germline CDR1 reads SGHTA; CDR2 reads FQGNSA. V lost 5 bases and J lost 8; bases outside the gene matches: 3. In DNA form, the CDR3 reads TGTGCCAGCAGCCAACAGGGGTATGAGCAGTTCTTC. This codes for CASSQQGYEQFF.

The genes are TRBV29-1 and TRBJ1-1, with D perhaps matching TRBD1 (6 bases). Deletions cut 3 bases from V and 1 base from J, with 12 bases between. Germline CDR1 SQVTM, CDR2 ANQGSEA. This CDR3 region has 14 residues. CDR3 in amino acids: CSVEPQTGNTEAFF. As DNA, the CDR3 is TGCAGCGTTGAGCCCCAGACAGGGAACACTGAAGCTTTCTTT.

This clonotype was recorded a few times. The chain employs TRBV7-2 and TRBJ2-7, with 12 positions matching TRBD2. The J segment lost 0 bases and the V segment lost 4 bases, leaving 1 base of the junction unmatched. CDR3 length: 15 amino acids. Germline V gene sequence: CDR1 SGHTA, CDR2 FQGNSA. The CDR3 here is CASSSTSGGSYEQYF. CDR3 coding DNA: TGTGCCAGCAGCTCGACTAGCGGGGGCTCCTACGAGCAGTACTTC.

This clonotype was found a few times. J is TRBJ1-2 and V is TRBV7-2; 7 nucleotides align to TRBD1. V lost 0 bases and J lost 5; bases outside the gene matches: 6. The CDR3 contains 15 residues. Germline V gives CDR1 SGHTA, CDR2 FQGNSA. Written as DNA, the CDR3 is TGTGCCAGCAGCTTAGCACAGGGGAAGTGGTATGGCTACACCTTC. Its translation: CASSLAQGKWYGYTF.

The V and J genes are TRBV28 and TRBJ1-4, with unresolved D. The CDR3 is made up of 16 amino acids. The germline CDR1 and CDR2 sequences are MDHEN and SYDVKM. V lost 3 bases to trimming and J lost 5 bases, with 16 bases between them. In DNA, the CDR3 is TGTGCCAGCAGTTTCCCAGACGGGAGCCAAAATGAAAAACTGTTTTTT. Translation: CASSFPDGSQNEKLFF.

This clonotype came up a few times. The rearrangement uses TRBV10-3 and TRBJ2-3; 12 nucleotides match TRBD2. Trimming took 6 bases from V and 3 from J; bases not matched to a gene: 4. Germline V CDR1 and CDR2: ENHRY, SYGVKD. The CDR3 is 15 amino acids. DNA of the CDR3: TGTGCCATCAGCCGAGGGACTAGCGGGACAGATACGCAGTATTTT. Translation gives CAISRGTSGTDTQYF.

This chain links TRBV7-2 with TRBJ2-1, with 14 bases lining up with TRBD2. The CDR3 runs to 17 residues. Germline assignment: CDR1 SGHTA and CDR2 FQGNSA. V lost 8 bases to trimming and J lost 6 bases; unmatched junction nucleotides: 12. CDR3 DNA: TGTGCCAGCGGACCGGGACTAGCGGGAGTCGGAGGCAATGAGCAGTTCTTC. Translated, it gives CASGPGLAGVGGNEQFF. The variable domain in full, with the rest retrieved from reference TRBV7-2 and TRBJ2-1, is GAGVSQSPSNKVTEKGKDVELRCDPISGHTALYWYRQSLGQGLEFLIYFQGNSAPDKSGLPSDRFSAERTGGSVSTLTIQRTQQEDSAVYLCASGPGLAGVGGNEQFFGPGTRLTVL.

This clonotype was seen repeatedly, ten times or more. CDR3 residues: CSVDEGASEQYF. CDR3 in DNA: TGCAGCGTTGATGAGGGGGCCTCCGAGCAGTACTTC. The V and J genes are TRBV29-1 and TRBJ2-7, with 7 bases identical to TRBD1. The V and J ends lost 3 bases and 6 bases, in that order; junction bases with no gene match: 5. CDR1 is SQVTM and CDR2 is ANQGSEA in the germline V gene. The CDR3 extends over 12 amino acids.

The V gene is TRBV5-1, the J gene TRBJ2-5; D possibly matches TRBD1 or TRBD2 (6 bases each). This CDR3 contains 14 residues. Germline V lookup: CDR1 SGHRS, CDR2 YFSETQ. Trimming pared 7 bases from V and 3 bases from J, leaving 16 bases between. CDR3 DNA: TGCGCCAGCGGGAAGATGAGGGGGGAAGAGACCCAGTACTTC. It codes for CASGKMRGEETQYF.

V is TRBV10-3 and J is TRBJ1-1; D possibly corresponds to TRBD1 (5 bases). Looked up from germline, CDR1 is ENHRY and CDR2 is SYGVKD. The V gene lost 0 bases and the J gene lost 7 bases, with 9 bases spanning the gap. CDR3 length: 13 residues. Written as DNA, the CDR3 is TGTGCCATCAGTGAGTCCGGGGGAGGTGAAGCTTTCTTT. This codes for CAISESGGGEAFF.